The 15 T cell receptor beta chains presented below share a single source sample, sequenced in a study of CD8 T cells in ankylosing spondylitis. A single record per CDR3 protein comes from TCRdb applying MiXCR to the 5' RACE reads. The sample holds 250,000 to 400,000 distinct CDR3 sequences, under 14% seen once. Input material: blood, either unsorted or a sorted T cell fraction (not recorded which). Receptors originate from a female donor with ankylosing spondylitis or in good health (not recorded which).

The sample holds many counts of this clonotype. The chain carries TRBV29-1 and TRBJ1-1; D not resolved. V was trimmed by 3 bases and J by 2 bases, leaving 7 bases between them. The CDR3 runs to 12 residues. Germline CDR1 and CDR2: SQVTM and ANQGSEA. The CDR3: CSVDRLNTEAFF. DNA for the CDR3: TGCAGCGTTGACAGGCTAAACACTGAAGCTTTCTTT. The complete variable domain, with remaining parts taken from reference TRBV29-1 and TRBJ1-1, reads SAVISQKPSRDICQRGTSLTIQCQVDSQVTMMFWYRQQPGQSLTLIATANQGSEATYESGFVIDKFPISRPNLTFSTLTVSNMSPEDSSIYLCSVDRLNTEAFFGQGTRLTVV.

This clonotype was recorded at least ten times. J is TRBJ2-1 and V is TRBV5-1; TRBD1 agrees at 8 bases. J was trimmed by 2 bases and V by 4 bases; bases with no gene match: 5. This CDR3 contains 15 residues. From germline, CDR1 is SGHRS and CDR2 YFSETQ. For the CDR3, the DNA is TGCGCCAGCAGCCCTGGACAGGGAGCCTACAATGAGCAGTTCTTC. Protein product: CASSPGQGAYNEQFF. The full variable domain, with the rest looked up from reference TRBV5-1 and TRBJ2-1, is KAGVTQTPRYLIKTRGQQVTLSCSPISGHRSVSWYQQTPGQGLQFLFEYFSETQRNKGNFPGRFSGRQFSNSRSEMNVSTLELGDSALYLCASSPGQGAYNEQFFGPGTRLTVL.

Regarding this clonotype: A much larger clone lies a single base off, so this may be a read error. This chain connects TRBV5-1 to TRBJ2-5; no definite D call. Looked up from germline, CDR1 is SGHRS and CDR2 is YFSETQ. The CDR3 is 11 residues long. V lost 0 bases and J 13 bases, leaving 10 bases between the germline ends. The CDR3 DNA is TGCGCCAGCAGCTTGGAGGAATCCCCGTACTTC. Protein: CASSLEESPYF.

The chain links TRBV10-3 to TRBJ2-5; TRBD1 matches at 8 bases. J gave up 4 bases and V 10 bases, and 8 bases lay outside the gene matches. This CDR3 comprises 13 residues. Per the germline V gene, CDR1 is ENHRY and CDR2 is SYGVKD. The CDR3 DNA is TGTGCCAGCCTAGCCGGACAGGGAGAGACCCAGTACTTC. It is translated as CASLAGQGETQYF.

This clonotype occurred a few times. The CDR3 spells CASSFVGLGETQYF. CDR3 in DNA: TGTGCCAGCAGTTTCGTAGGACTCGGTGAGACCCAGTACTTC. The V gene is TRBV27, the J gene TRBJ2-5; the D gene is possibly TRBD2 (5 bases). This CDR3 is 14 amino acids long. Trimming stripped 3 bases from V and 5 bases from J, with 13 bases between. Germline V gene data show CDR1 as MNHEY and CDR2 as SMNVEV (reference sequence).

There are a few counts of this clonotype. CDR3 in amino acids: CSVDSGLEVGDTQYF. The CDR3, as DNA: TGCAGCGTTGATAGCGGGTTGGAGGTGGGGGATACGCAGTATTTT. The V call is TRBV29-1, the J call TRBJ2-3; TRBD2 agrees at 7 bases. This CDR3 region has 15 residues. CDR1 is SQVTM and CDR2 is ANQGSEA in the germline V gene. V trimming: 3 bases; J trimming: 6 bases; junction bases outside the gene matches: 12.

This clonotype was picked up many times. The chain is built from TRBV7-2 and TRBJ2-1, with D tentatively TRBD1 (5 bases). The CDR3 has 12 residues. CDR1 is SGHTA and CDR2 is FQGNSA in the germline V gene. V shed 5 bases and J shed 10 bases, with 12 bases lying between them. The CDR3 reads CASSQGTREQFF. The CDR3 nucleotides are TGTGCCAGCAGCCAGGGAACCCGCGAGCAGTTCTTC.

This clonotype showed up many times. V usage is TRBV6-4 and J usage is TRBJ2-3; the match to TRBD2 covers 7 bases. The germline gives CDR1 MRHNA, CDR2 SNTAGT. CDR3 length equals 12 residues. The V and J ends lost 10 bases and 2 bases, in that order; junction bases with no gene match: 3. DNA for the CDR3: TGTGCCAAAGGGGACTACACAGATACGCAGTATTTT. Translated, it gives CAKGDYTDTQYF.

The chain links TRBV20-1 to TRBJ2-3, with no clear D. Germline CDR1 DFQATT, CDR2 SNEGSKA (reference sequence). Trimming took 8 bases from V and 2 from J, leaving 14 bases between them. The CDR3 runs to 13 residues. As DNA, the CDR3 is TGCAGTCAGCACGAAAGGAACACAGATACGCAGTATTTT. Amino acid sequence: CSQHERNTDTQYF.

Ten or more counts support this clonotype. The chain joins TRBV20-1 to TRBJ2-5; D call uncertain. The V gene lost 4 bases and the J gene lost 1 base, with 7 bases spanning the gap. Germline CDR1 DFQATT, CDR2 SNEGSKA (reference sequence). This CDR3 region has 12 residues. CDR3 sequence: CSAIHSQETQYF. CDR3 in DNA: TGCAGTGCTATCCACAGCCAAGAGACCCAGTACTTC.

This clonotype was recorded a few times. V usage is TRBV3-1 and J usage is TRBJ2-5, with 7 bases identical to TRBD2. Germline V lookup: CDR1 LGHDT, CDR2 YNNKEL (reference sequence). V lost 4 bases, J lost 4 bases, and 9 bases stayed unmatched. This CDR3 has 15 residues. CDR3 amino acids: CASSPGTGGIETQYF. CDR3 in DNA: TGTGCCAGCAGCCCCGGTACGGGGGGTATAGAGACCCAGTACTTC.

The V gene is TRBV5-1, the J gene TRBJ2-3; D unresolved. The germline V gene has CDR1 SGHRS and CDR2 YFSETQ. Deletions cut 2 bases from V and 6 bases from J, with 13 bases between. There are 14 residues in the CDR3. CDR3 nucleotide sequence: TGCGCCAGCAGCTTAGCCAGTGCACAGGATACGCAGTATTTT. Its protein product is CASSLASAQDTQYF.

This clonotype was counted at least ten times. V gene TRBV5-6 combines with J gene TRBJ2-2, with D unclear. Trimming shortened V by 4 bases and J by 8 bases, and 9 bases separated the two germline ends. This CDR3 has 12 amino acids. In germline, CDR1 is SGHDT, CDR2 YYEEEE. CDR3 residues: CASSDEEGELFF. The CDR3, as DNA: TGTGCCAGCAGCGACGAGGAAGGGGAGCTGTTTTTT.

This clonotype appeared many times. J is TRBJ2-7 and V is TRBV5-1; D uncertain. CDR3 length equals 14 residues. From germline, CDR1 is SGHRS and CDR2 YFSETQ. Trimming left V 0 bases short and J 5 bases short, with 12 bases between. This CDR3 reads CASSLGAPTNEQYF. Here the CDR3 DNA reads TGCGCCAGCAGCTTGGGCGCACCGACCAACGAGCAGTACTTC.

This clonotype was picked up many times. The V call is TRBV20-1, the J call TRBJ2-1; the match to TRBD1 covers 7 bases. CDR1 and CDR2 (germline): DFQATT, SNEGSKA (reference sequence). This CDR3 is built from 14 residues. The V segment lost 6 bases and the J segment 9 bases; nucleotides outside the gene matches: 14. Here the CDR3 DNA reads TGCAGTGCAGACCCGGGACAGATCCCCTCTGAGCAGTTCTTC. It translates to CSADPGQIPSEQFF.